This TCR beta chain was obtained from a study of OX40 agonist ivuxolimab in advanced cancers. Study-level results: CD4+ and CD8+ blood T cells expanded clonally by week 6 at 0.1 to 3.0 mg/kg. In a subset of nonresponders, normalized T-cell clonal expansion was also low. Researchers did not establish what antigens the expanded peripheral T cells target.

As regards this clone: Its cognate antigen is unknown.

Autoimmune disease history or systemic immunosuppression disqualified patients. Germline V gives CDR1 MGHDK, CDR2 SYGVNS. The CDR3 contains 17 residues. V was clipped by 5 bases and J by 5 bases, with 25 bases between them. Some clones are missing from TCRdb's copy, which holds only in-frame ones; the method was immunoSEQ multiplex PCR. The sample shows 90,000 to 100,000 clones, roughly 90% of them seen only once. The chain employs TRBV25-1 and TRBJ2-7, with D perhaps assigned TRBD1 or TRBD2 (7 bases each). The specimen comprised CD4+ or CD8+ T cells sorted from blood, sampled in a trial of the OX40 agonist ivuxolimab. The sequence came from an adult with an advanced solid tumor such as melanoma, head and neck, liver or kidney cancer. DNA of the CDR3: TGTGCCAGCAGTACTCATCCTGGGGCAGGGGGGGGAAACGAGCAGTACTTC. Its protein product is CASSTHPGAGGGNEQYF.